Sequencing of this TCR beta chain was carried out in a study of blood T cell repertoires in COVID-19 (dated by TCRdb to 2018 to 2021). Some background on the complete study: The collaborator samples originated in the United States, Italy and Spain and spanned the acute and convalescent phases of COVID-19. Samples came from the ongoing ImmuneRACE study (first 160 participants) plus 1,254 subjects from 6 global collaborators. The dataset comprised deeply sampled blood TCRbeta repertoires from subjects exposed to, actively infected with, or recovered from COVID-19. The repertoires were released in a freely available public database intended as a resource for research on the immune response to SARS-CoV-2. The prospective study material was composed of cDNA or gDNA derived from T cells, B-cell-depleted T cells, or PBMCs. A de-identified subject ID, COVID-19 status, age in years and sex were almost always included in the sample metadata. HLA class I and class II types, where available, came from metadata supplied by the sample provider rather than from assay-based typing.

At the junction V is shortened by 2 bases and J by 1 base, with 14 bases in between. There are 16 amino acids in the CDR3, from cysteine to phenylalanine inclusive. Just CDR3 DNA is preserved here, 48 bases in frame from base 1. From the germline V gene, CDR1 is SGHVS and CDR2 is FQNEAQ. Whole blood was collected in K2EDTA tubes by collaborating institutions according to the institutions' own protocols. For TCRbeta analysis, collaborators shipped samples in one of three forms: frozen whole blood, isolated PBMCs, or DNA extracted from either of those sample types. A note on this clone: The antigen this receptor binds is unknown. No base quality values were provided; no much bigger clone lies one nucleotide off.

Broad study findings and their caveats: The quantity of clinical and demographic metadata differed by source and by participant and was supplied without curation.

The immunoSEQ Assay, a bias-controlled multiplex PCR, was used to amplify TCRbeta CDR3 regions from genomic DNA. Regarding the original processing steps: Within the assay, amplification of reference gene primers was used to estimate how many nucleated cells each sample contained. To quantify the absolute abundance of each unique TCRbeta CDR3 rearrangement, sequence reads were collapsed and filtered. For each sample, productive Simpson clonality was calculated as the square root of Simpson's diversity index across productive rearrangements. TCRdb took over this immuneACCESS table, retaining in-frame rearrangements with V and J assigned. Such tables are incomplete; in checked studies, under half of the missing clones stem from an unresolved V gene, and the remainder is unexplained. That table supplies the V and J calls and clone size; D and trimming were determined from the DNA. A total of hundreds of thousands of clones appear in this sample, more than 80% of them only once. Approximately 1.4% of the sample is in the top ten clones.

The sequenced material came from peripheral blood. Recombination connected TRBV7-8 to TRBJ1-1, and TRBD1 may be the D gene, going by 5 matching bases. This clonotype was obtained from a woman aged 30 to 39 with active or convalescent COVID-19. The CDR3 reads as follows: CASSLSVQDPNTEAFF. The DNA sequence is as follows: TGTGCCAGCAGCTTATCGGTACAGGACCCGAACACTGAAGCTTTCTTT. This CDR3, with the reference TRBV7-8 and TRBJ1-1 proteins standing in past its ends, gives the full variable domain GAGVSQSPRYKVAKRGQDVALRCDPISGHVSLFWYQQALGQGPEFLTYFQNEAQLDKSGLPSDRFFAERPEGSVSTLKIQRTQQEDSAVYLCASSLSVQDPNTEAFFGQGTRLTVV.